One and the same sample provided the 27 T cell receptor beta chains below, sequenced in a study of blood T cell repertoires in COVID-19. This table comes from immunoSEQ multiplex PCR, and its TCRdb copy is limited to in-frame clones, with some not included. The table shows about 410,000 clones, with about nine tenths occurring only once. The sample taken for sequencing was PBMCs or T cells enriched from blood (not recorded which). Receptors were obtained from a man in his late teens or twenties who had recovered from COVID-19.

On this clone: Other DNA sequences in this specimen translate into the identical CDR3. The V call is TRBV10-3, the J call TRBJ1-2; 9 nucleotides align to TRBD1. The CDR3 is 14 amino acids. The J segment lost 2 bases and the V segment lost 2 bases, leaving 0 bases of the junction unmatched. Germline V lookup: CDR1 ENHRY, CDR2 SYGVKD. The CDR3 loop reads CAISEGQGNYGYTF. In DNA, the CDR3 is TGTGCCATCAGTGAGGGACAGGGGAACTATGGCTACACCTTC.

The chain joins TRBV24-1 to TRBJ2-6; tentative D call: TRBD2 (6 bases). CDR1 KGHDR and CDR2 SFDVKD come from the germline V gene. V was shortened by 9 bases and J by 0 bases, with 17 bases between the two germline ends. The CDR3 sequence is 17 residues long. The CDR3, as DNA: TGTGCCACCCCCATTCGCCGGGAGTCCTCTGGGGCCAACGTCCTGACTTTC. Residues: CATPIRRESSGANVLTF.

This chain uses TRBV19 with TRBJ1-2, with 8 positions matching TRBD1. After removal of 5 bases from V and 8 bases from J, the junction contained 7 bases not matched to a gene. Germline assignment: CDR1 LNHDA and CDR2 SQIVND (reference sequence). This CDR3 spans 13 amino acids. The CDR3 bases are TGTGCCAGTAGTGTAAACAGGGGGGAAGGCTACACCTTC. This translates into CASSVNRGEGYTF.

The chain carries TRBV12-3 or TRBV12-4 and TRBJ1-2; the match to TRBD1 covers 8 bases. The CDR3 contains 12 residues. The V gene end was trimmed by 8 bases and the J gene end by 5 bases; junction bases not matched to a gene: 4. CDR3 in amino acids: CASQGAGYGYTF. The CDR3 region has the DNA TGTGCCAGCCAGGGGGCTGGGTATGGCTACACCTTC.

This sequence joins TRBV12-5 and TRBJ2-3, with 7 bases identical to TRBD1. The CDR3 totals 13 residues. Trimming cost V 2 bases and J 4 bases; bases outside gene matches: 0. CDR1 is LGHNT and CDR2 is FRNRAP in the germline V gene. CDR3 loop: CASGLRGPDTQYF. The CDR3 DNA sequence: TGTGCTAGTGGTTTGAGGGGGCCAGATACGCAGTATTTT.

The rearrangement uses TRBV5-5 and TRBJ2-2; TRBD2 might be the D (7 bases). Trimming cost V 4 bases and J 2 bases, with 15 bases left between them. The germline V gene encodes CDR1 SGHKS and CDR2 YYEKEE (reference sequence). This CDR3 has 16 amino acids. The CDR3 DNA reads TGTGCCAGCAGCCCAGAGGGGGGGCGAAACACCGGGGAGCTGTTTTTT. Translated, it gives CASSPEGGRNTGELFF.

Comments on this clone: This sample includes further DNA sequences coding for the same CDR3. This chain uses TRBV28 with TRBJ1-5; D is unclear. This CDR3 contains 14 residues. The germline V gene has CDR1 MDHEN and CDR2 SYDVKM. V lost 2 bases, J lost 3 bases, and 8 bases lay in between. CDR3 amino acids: CASSLSQFNQPQHF. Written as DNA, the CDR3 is TGTGCCAGCAGTTTAAGTCAGTTCAATCAGCCCCAGCATTTT.

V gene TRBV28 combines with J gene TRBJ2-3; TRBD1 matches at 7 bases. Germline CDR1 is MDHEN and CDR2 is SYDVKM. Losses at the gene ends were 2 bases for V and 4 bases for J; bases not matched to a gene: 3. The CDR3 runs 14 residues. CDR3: CASSLRQGPDTQYF. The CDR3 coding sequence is TGTGCCAGCAGTTTAAGACAGGGCCCAGATACGCAGTATTTT.

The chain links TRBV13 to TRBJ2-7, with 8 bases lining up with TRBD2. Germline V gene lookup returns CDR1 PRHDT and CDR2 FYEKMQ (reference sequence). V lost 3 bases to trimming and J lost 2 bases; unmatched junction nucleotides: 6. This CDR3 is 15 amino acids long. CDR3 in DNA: TGTGCCAGCAGCTTTCGACTAGCGCGAGCCTACGAGCAGTACTTC. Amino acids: CASSFRLARAYEQYF.

In DNA form, the CDR3 reads TGTGCCAGCAGAGGGGGTAACAGCAATCAGCCCCAGCATTTT. The encoded protein is CASRGGNSNQPQHF. The rearrangement links TRBV2 to TRBJ1-5, with a possible D match to TRBD1 (6 bases). Trimming took 6 bases from V and 1 from J, leaving 10 bases between them. CDR3 length equals 14 residues. The germline V gene has CDR1 SNHLY and CDR2 FYNNEI.

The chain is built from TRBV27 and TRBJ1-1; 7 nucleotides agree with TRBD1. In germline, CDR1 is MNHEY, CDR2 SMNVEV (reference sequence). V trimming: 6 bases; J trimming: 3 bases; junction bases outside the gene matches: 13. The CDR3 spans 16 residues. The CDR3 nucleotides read TGTGCCAGCAGCCCGACCGACAGGGTCCGATACACTGAAGCTTTCTTT. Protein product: CASSPTDRVRYTEAFF.

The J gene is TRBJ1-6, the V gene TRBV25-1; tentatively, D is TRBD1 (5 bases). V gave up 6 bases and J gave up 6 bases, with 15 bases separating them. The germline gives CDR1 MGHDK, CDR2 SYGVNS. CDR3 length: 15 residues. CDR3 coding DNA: TGTGCCAGCAGACCACAGGTTTGGACTAATTCACCCCTCCACTTT. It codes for CASRPQVWTNSPLHF.

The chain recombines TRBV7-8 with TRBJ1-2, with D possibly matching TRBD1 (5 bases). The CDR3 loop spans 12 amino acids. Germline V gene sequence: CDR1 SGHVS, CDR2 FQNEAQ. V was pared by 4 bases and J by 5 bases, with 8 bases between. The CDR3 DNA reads TGTGCCAGCAGCTCCGACAGATATGGCTACACCTTC. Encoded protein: CASSSDRYGYTF. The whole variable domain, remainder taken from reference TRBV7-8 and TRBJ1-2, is GAGVSQSPRYKVAKRGQDVALRCDPISGHVSLFWYQQALGQGPEFLTYFQNEAQLDKSGLPSDRFFAERPEGSVSTLKIQRTQQEDSAVYLCASSSDRYGYTFGSGTRLTVV.

In DNA, the CDR3 is TGTGCCACCAGTGATCTGTCGGGGGAGGGCCTCAATACGCAGTATTTT. Its translation is CATSDLSGEGLNTQYF. The chain employs TRBV24-1 and TRBJ2-3, with 7 bases matching TRBD2. After removal of 3 bases from V and 7 bases from J, the junction contained 12 bases not matched to a gene. CDR1 KGHDR and CDR2 SFDVKD come from the germline V gene. This CDR3 is built from 16 residues.

The DNA for the CDR3 is TGTGCCAGCGATTCCTTAGCGGGGGTGAGGGATGAGCAGTTCTTC. Its protein is CASDSLAGVRDEQFF. The V gene is TRBV2, the J gene TRBJ2-1, with 9 nucleotides matching TRBD2. J was trimmed by 8 bases and V by 8 bases; bases with no gene match: 13. Germline-derived CDR1 and CDR2 are SNHLY and FYNNEI. CDR3 length: 15 residues.

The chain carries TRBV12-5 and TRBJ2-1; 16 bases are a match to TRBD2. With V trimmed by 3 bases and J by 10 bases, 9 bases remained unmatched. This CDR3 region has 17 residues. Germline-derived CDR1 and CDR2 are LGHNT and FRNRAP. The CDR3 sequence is CASGFLGTSGRVREQFF. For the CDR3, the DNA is TGTGCTAGTGGTTTTCTCGGGACTAGCGGGAGGGTTCGCGAGCAGTTCTTC.

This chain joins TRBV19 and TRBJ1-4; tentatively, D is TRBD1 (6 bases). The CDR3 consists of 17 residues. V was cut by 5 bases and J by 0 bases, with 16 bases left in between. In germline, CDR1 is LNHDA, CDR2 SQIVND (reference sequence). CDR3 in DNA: TGTGCCAGTAGTGCAGGTACCGGGACACCAACTAATGAAAAACTGTTTTTT. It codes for CASSAGTGTPTNEKLFF.

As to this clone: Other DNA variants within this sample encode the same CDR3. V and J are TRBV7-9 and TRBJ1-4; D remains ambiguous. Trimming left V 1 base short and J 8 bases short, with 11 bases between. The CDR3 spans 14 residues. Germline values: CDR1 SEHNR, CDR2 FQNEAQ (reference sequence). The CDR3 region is CASSLDLRGEKLFF. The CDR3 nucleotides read TGTGCCAGCAGCTTAGACTTGAGAGGGGAAAAACTGTTTTTT. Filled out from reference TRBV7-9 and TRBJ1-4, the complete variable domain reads DTGVSQNPRHKITKRGQNVTFRCDPISEHNRLYWYRQTLGQGPEFLTYFQNEAQLEKSRLLSDRFSAERPKGSFSTLEIQRTEQGDSAMYLCASSLDLRGEKLFFGSGTQLSVL.

The CDR3 protein is CASSWGSTSYSYTQYF. In DNA form, the CDR3 reads TGTGCCAGCAGTTGGGGGTCGACTAGTTATTCTTATACGCAGTATTTT. This chain uses TRBV27 with TRBJ2-3; weak D call: TRBD2 (6 bases). The CDR3 is 16 amino acids. Trimming removed 4 bases from V and 7 bases from J, with 21 bases in between. Germline loops: CDR1 MNHEY, CDR2 SMNVEV (reference sequence).

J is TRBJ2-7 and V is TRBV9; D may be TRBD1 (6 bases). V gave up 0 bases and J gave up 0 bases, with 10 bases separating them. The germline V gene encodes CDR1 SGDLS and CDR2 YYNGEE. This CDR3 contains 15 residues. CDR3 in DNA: TGTGCCAGCAGCGTAGCCCCAGGGGTCTCCTACGAGCAGTACTTC. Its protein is CASSVAPGVSYEQYF.

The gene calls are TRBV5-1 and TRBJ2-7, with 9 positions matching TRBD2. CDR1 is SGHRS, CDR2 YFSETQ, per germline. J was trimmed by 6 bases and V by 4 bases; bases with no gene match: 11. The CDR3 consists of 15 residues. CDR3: CASSPGNSGRSEQYF. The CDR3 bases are TGCGCCAGCAGCCCCGGTAACAGCGGGAGGAGCGAGCAGTACTTC.

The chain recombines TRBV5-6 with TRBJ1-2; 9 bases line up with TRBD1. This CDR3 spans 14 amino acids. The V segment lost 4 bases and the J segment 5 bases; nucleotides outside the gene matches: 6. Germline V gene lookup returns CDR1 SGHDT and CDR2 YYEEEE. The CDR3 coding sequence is TGTGCCAGCAGCAGAATCGGGACAGGGTATGGCTACACCTTC. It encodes CASSRIGTGYGYTF.

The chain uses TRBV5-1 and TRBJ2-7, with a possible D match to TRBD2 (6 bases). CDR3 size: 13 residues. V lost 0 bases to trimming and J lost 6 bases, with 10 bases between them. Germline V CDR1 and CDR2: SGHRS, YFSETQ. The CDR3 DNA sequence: TGCGCCAGCAGCTTGGTCGGGGGTACCGAGCAGTACTTC. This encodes CASSLVGGTEQYF.

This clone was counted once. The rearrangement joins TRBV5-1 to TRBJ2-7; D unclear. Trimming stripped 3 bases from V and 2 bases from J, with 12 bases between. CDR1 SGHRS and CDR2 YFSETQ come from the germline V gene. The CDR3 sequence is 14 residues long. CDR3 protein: CASSSPTPPYEQYF. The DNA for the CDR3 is TGCGCCAGCAGCTCACCTACTCCCCCCTACGAGCAGTACTTC. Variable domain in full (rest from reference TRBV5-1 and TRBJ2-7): KAGVTQTPRYLIKTRGQQVTLSCSPISGHRSVSWYQQTPGQGLQFLFEYFSETQRNKGNFPGRFSGRQFSNSRSEMNVSTLELGDSALYLCASSSPTPPYEQYFGPGTRLTVT.

The CDR3 region has the DNA TGTGCCAGCAACCCGCGCGGGACTAGCGGGCAGAACACAGATACGCAGTATTTT. Translation gives CASNPRGTSGQNTDTQYF. This chain uses TRBV7-7 with TRBJ2-3; 12 positions match TRBD2. V dropped 7 bases and J dropped 2; count of bases not matched to a gene: 13. In germline, CDR1 is SSHAT, CDR2 FNYEAQ (reference sequence). The CDR3 runs to 18 residues. The full variable domain, its missing parts supplied by reference TRBV7-7 and TRBJ2-3, is GAGVSQSPRYKVTKRGQDVTLRCDPISSHATLYWYQQALGQGPEFLTYFNYEAQPDKSGLPSDRFSAERPEGSISTLTIQRTEQRDSAMYRCASNPRGTSGQNTDTQYFGPGTRLTVL.

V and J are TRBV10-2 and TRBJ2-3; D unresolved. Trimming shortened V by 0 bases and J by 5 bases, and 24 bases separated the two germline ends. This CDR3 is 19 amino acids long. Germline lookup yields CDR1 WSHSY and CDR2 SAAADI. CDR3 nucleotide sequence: TGCGCCAGCAGTGAGTCGATTACAATTAGCCAAAGAGATCAAGATACGCAGTATTTT. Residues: CASSESITISQRDQDTQYF.

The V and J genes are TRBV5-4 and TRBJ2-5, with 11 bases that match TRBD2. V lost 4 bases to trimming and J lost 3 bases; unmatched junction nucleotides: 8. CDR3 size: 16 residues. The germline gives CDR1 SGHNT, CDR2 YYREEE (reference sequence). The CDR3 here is CASSLGGLAAKETQYF. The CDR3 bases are TGTGCCAGCAGCCTGGGGGGACTAGCGGCTAAAGAGACCCAGTACTTC. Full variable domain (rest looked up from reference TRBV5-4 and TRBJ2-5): ETGVTQSPTHLIKTRGQQVTLRCSSQSGHNTVSWYQQALGQGPQFIFQYYREEENGRGNFPPRFSGLQFPNYSSELNVNALELDDSALYLCASSLGGLAAKETQYFGPGTRLLVL.